The clone carrying this TCR beta chain was observed at least ten times. Antigen: not known. This sample was taken from a study of T cell clonality in common variable immunodeficiency. Study results and caveats: CVID patient heterogeneity limited repertoire-clinical complication correlations. Fewer TCRbeta clones were shared among CVID subjects than controls.

Method: immunoSEQ multiplex PCR; TCRdb's copy keeps in-frame clones and lacks some. The sample is made up of tens of thousands of clones, none counted only once. Sequencing was done on a sample of peripheral blood mononuclear cells. This TCR was sampled from a person aged 18 to 69 in good health.

Incomplete CDR3 DNA: TGTGCCATCAGTGAAGAGGCTAGCACAGATACG. Translation: CAISEEASTDT. The whole CDR3 sequence is CAISEEASTDTQYF. The chain uses TRBV10-3 and TRBJ2-3; D not certain. The read halts 3 residues ahead of the CDR3 end, with the missing end drawn from the germline J gene. The CDR3 sequence is 14 residues long. V was pared by 3 bases and J by 0 bases, with 7 bases between. Germline loops: CDR1 ENHRY, CDR2 SYGVKD.